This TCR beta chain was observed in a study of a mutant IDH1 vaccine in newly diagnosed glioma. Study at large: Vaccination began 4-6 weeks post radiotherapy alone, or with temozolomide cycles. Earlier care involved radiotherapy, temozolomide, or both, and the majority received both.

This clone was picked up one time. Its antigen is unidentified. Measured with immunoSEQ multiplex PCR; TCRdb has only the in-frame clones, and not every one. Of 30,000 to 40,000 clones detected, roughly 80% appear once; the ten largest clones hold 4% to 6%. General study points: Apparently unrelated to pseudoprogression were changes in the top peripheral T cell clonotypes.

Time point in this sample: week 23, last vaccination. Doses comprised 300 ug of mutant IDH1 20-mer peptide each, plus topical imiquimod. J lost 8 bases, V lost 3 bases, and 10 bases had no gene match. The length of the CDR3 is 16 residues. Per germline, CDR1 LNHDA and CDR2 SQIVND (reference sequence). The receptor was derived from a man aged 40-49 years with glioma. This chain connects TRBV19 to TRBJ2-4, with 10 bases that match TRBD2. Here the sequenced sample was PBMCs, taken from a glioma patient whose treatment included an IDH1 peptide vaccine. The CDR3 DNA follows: TGTGCCAGTAGTATCAGCGGGGGGGCGGCTTTGGACATTCAGTACTTC. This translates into CASSISGGAALDIQYF.